This T cell receptor (beta chain) was obtained from a study of Ad26.COV2.S vaccination and SARS-CoV-2 variants listed by TCRdb under 2021. For the study in its entirety: TCRbeta repertoire sequencing served as the tool for gauging how specific and how broad the SARS-CoV-2-reactive T cell receptors were following Ad26.COV2.S vaccination. A total of some 30 samples were included in the TCR-sequenced set, comprising around 19 Ad26.COV2.S vaccine recipients, 5 placebo recipients and 8 SARS-CoV-2 convalescent individuals.

Regarding this clone: Its antigen is unknown. No base qualities exist here, and no much larger clone lies one base off it.

The CDR3 contains 15 residues, cysteine and phenylalanine counted. Only the CDR3 DNA stays, 45 bases, in frame from base 1. Via the germline V gene, CDR1 is MNHEY and CDR2 SVGAGI. Cut back by 8 bases and 2 bases, the V and J ends lie 18 bases apart. Explained via the paper, the time point label denotes: individuals recovered from natural SARS-CoV-2 infection. The immunoSEQ Assay was used to sequence TCRbeta CDR3 regions. After extraction, genomic DNA underwent amplification by bias-controlled multiplex PCR, followed by high-throughput sequencing. The paper's data handling went like this. To quantify the absolute abundance of every unique TCRbeta CDR3 region, sequences were collapsed and filtered. T cell fraction was estimated by normalization of TCRbeta template counts to usable DNA, with usable DNA being measured through amplification of reference genes present in all nucleated cells. Repertoire TCRs were annotated as SARS-CoV-2-specific when V gene, CDR3 amino acid sequence and J gene were exactly matched to a known reactive TCR set. The reference SARS-CoV-2 TCR set came from MIRA and was filtered for enrichment in COVID-19-positive ImmuneCODE repertoires, removing public or cross-reactive TCRs. Using the MIRA antigens, annotated TCRs were further analysed by specific ORF or by position within an ORF. Breadth was defined as the number of annotated unique rearrangements divided by the total number of unique productive rearrangements, and depth was defined as the summed frequency of the annotated unique rearrangements. Two-sided Wilcoxon rank-sum tests were applied when comparing TCR breadth between groups. TCRdb's version of the immuneACCESS table is confined to in-frame rearrangements and falls short of the full clone set. An unresolved V gene accounts for under half of the shortfall where checked; the remainder is of unknown origin. V and J calls and clone size are those listed in that table; D and trimming were worked out from the DNA. This sample is represented by 300,000 to 400,000 clones; about 91% of them were singletons. Together, the top ten hold under 5% of the sample.

General findings and caveats noted by the study authors: Non-spike TCR breadth was comparable between vaccine and placebo recipients, consistent with the vaccine containing only spike. Higher spike-specific TCR breadth was observed in Ad26.COV2.S recipients than in placebo recipients (P = 0.0014). According to the authors, total T cell responses may have been underestimated by the TCR breadth and depth analyses. After vaccination, substantial breadth of spike-specific CD8+ and CD4+ T cell responses was reported.

The rearranged segments are TRBV6-5 and TRBJ1-1; TRBD1 could be the D gene, as 5 bases match. The sample consisted of peripheral blood, taken after recovery from COVID-19. The receptor's source is a human donor who had recovered from COVID-19. CDR3 protein: CASSHQGTSNTEAFF. The bases are TGTGCCAGCTCACATCAGGGCACCTCAAACACTGAAGCTTTCTTT.